This T cell receptor beta chain was profiled in a study of blood T cell repertoires in COVID-19. Study-level information: There were acute and convalescent COVID-19 samples, and they came from the United States, Italy and Spain. Sample material is recorded as cDNA or gDNA derived from T cells, B-cell-depleted T cells, or PBMCs.

Germline CDR1 reads GTSNPN; CDR2 reads SVGIG (reference sequence). The CDR3 contains 13 residues. V lost 1 base to trimming and J lost 5 bases; unmatched junction nucleotides: 2. The study counted Cohort 3 donors as recovered given two negative PCRs, clearance, or symptom resolution. Authors' processing steps: How many nucleated cells were present was estimated from reference gene primer amplification. The protocol was immunoSEQ multiplex PCR, while the TCRdb copy is restricted to in-frame clones and leaves out a portion. V and J calls and clone size are as listed in that table; D and trimming were resolved from the DNA. The sample records hundreds of thousands of clones, about 92% being singletons.

The source of this sequence is a man in his sixties who had recovered from COVID-19. The rearrangement uses TRBV30 and TRBJ1-2; 9 nucleotides match TRBD1. The sample consisted of PBMCs or T cells enriched from blood (not recorded which). Written as DNA, the CDR3 is TGTGCCTGGAGTGACGGGACAGGGTATGGCTACACCTTC. This codes for CAWSDGTGYGYTF.